These 12 T cell receptor beta chains came from one sample sequenced in a study of blood T cell repertoires in COVID-19. Sequencing was performed with immunoSEQ multiplex PCR; in TCRdb, only in-frame clones are kept and a portion is missing. The data show approximately 200,000 clones, 85% seen once. Sequencing used PBMCs or T cells enriched from blood (not recorded which). Receptor source: a man aged 35 to 55 who had recovered from COVID-19.

The J gene is TRBJ2-7, the V gene TRBV9; 10 bases align to TRBD2. Per the germline V gene, CDR1 is SGDLS and CDR2 is YYNGEE. The trim removed 2 bases at V and 3 bases at J, leaving 2 bases unmatched. The CDR3 is 14 amino acids. CDR3 sequence reads: CASSVLAGDYEQYF. DNA of the CDR3: TGTGCCAGCAGCGTTCTAGCGGGAGACTACGAGCAGTACTTC.

This chain connects TRBV3-1 (or the pseudogene TRBV3-2) to TRBJ2-7; no firm D call. The CDR3 contains 13 residues. Germline V gene sequence: CDR1 LGHDT, CDR2 YNNKEL (reference sequence). Between the trimmed V and J ends, which lost 1 base and 3 bases, there was a span of 7 bases. The CDR3 loop reads CASSQGQIYEQYF. CDR3 nucleotides: TGTGCCAGCAGCCAAGGCCAGATCTACGAGCAGTACTTC.

The chain is built from TRBV27 and TRBJ1-3, with D perhaps matching TRBD1 (6 bases). This CDR3 has 14 amino acids. With 10 bases removed from V and 0 bases from J, the gap between germline ends came to 13 bases. Germline V gene lookup returns CDR1 MNHEY and CDR2 SMNVEV (reference sequence). The CDR3 region has the DNA TGTGCCACCCCCAGGGGTTGCTCTGGAAACACCATATATTTT. Its protein is CATPRGCSGNTIYF.

The rearrangement joins TRBV12-3 or TRBV12-4 to TRBJ1-2, with TRBD1 matching 7 bases. Trimming at V came to 6 bases and at J to 8 bases, leaving 6 bases not matched to a gene. The length of the CDR3 is 12 residues. In nucleotides, the CDR3 is TGTGCCAGCAGCGGGACAGCGAGGGGCTACACCTTC. It is translated as CASSGTARGYTF.

The V and J genes are TRBV14 and TRBJ2-3; 10 bases are shared with TRBD1. Looked up from germline, CDR1 is SGHDN and CDR2 is FVKESK. Germline trimming cut 1 base from V and 5 bases from J; bases unmatched to any gene: 12. The CDR3 runs to 18 residues. The CDR3 DNA reads TGTGCCAGCAGCCAAGTTGGCCCGGGACAGGGGTTGAAAGATACGCAGTATTTT. It yields the protein CASSQVGPGQGLKDTQYF.

This chain uses TRBV30 with TRBJ2-5; a possible D gene is TRBD1 (5 bases). Germline V gene lookup returns CDR1 GTSNPN and CDR2 SVGIG (reference sequence). V lost 2 bases and J lost 3, with 13 bases in between. The CDR3 runs 14 residues. The CDR3 spells CAWSFLGVKETQYF. The CDR3 DNA reads as TGTGCCTGGAGTTTCTTAGGGGTGAAAGAGACCCAGTACTTC.

This clone has just one count. The rearrangement joins TRBV29-1 to TRBJ1-1, with D possibly TRBD1 on 6 matching bases. CDR1 is SQVTM, CDR2 ANQGSEA, per germline. V lost 7 bases and J 3 bases, leaving 12 bases between the germline ends. The CDR3 is 12 amino acids. The CDR3 DNA sequence: TGCAGCGCCGGGGACACCCACACTGAAGCTTTCTTT. Its translation: CSAGDTHTEAFF.

This clone was counted a few times. The genes are TRBV11-2 and TRBJ2-7, with 9 nucleotides matching TRBD2. CDR1 SGHAT and CDR2 FQNNGV come from the germline V gene. The CDR3 has 14 residues. The trim removed 5 bases at V and 4 bases at J, leaving 6 bases unmatched. The chain's CDR3 is CASSPSSGRYEQYF. In DNA form, the CDR3 reads TGTGCCAGCAGCCCCTCCAGCGGGAGGTACGAGCAGTACTTC.

The gene calls are TRBV7-2 and TRBJ1-5; weak D call: TRBD1 (6 bases). This CDR3 spans 15 amino acids. Germline CDR1 and CDR2: SGHTA and FQGNSA. V dropped 4 bases and J dropped 0 bases, with 10 bases sitting between them. CDR3: CASSSGQFSNQPQHF. The CDR3 DNA is TGTGCCAGCAGCTCAGGACAGTTTAGCAATCAGCCCCAGCATTTT.

This CDR3 is CAIRLDSVGTEAFF. CDR3 DNA sequence: TGTGCCATCAGACTGGACAGTGTCGGCACTGAAGCTTTCTTT. The chain has TRBV10-3 and TRBJ1-1; TRBD1 might be the D (6 bases). This CDR3 has 14 amino acids. The V gene lost 6 bases and the J gene lost 4 bases, with 15 bases spanning the gap. Germline-derived CDR1 and CDR2 are ENHRY and SYGVKD.

The chain is built from TRBV5-5 and TRBJ2-1; D might be TRBD2 (5 bases). Germline values: CDR1 SGHKS, CDR2 YYEKEE (reference sequence). This CDR3 has 16 amino acids. V lost 4 bases and J lost 2, with 16 bases in between. For the CDR3, the DNA is TGTGCCAGCAGCCCCCGGACTCCTGGGGCCTACAATGAGCAGTTCTTC. It yields the protein CASSPRTPGAYNEQFF.

The chain has TRBV19 and TRBJ2-7; TRBD2 aligns across 10 bases. Germline V gene sequence: CDR1 LNHDA, CDR2 SQIVND (reference sequence). V was pared by 3 bases and J by 9 bases, with 5 bases of the junction left unmatched. The CDR3 consists of 13 residues. CDR3 sequence: CASSMTGLAWQYF. The CDR3 DNA follows: TGTGCCAGTAGTATGACGGGACTAGCGTGGCAGTACTTC.